A selection of T cell receptor beta chains follows, all from one sample in a study of shared clonotypes between healthy human individuals. TCRdb keeps only in-frame clones here, not all; method: immunoSEQ multiplex PCR. This table has 550,000 to 600,000 clones, around three quarters appearing once. The specimen sequenced was PBMCs. Source of these receptors: a woman aged 35 to 49 in good health. Some clones in this sample may be carry-over from other donors' samples. The CDR3 runs from the conserved cysteine through the conserved F or W. Fields, in order: V gene, J gene, CDR3 protein.

TRBV30,TRBJ2-7,CAWSGEFEQYF
TRBV28,TRBJ2-7,CASSSGQTSSYEQYF
TRBV7-8,TRBJ2-7,CASRSSYEQYF
TRBV7-9,TRBJ1-2,CASSSRDSRDNYGYTF
TRBV9,TRBJ2-7,CASSDTGTDISYEQYF
TRBV18,TRBJ2-5,CASSPPVGSGETQYF
TRBV15,TRBJ2-3,CATSRDKGAPGGPDTQYF
TRBV25-1,TRBJ2-7,CASRAINRGTYEQYF
TRBV10-3,TRBJ2-5,CAISGLAGGLETQYF
TRBV18,TRBJ2-6,CASSSGGSGANVLTF
TRBV28,TRBJ2-7,CATIGGTAGGYEQYF
TRBV7-2,TRBJ2-7,CASSPGLSGYEQYF
TRBV6-1,TRBJ2-7,CASSRIQLPGYEQYF
TRBV7-9,TRBJ2-7,CASSPSWAADEQYF
TRBV7-9,TRBJ1-5,CASSLNGNNQPQHF
TRBV7-2,TRBJ1-1,CASSSEVNTEAFF
TRBV7-3,TRBJ2-2,CASSLGPGELFF
TRBV19,TRBJ1-1,CASSRQGAAEAFF
TRBV15,TRBJ2-6,CATSRDRGSGANVLTF
TRBV6-6,TRBJ2-7,CASSDRWGSDEQYF
TRBV7-2,TRBJ2-1,CASSLVLAGLINEQFF
TRBV7-3,TRBJ2-2,CASSLGLAGAHGELFF
TRBV25-1,TRBJ2-1,CASSAPFDKEDEQFF
TRBV7-9,TRBJ2-1,CASSLGAGKAYNEQFF
TRBV29-1,TRBJ1-1,CSVAGGGANTEAFF
TRBV10-3,TRBJ2-5,CAISAAAGRYQETQYF
TRBV7-2,TRBJ1-2,CASSLTTGGGDGYTF
TRBV6-5,TRBJ2-7,CASSYEAGNSYEQYF
TRBV5-6,TRBJ1-4,CASSQTDEKLFF
TRBV2,TRBJ2-2,CASTGEDRATGELFF
TRBV30,TRBJ2-5,CAWNDGVQETQYF
TRBV2,TRBJ2-1,CASSDLRDRVDEQFF
TRBV28,TRBJ1-6,CASSIWTEDNSPLHF
TRBV15,TRBJ2-1,CATSRDGYNEQFF
TRBV7-9,TRBJ1-1,CAGIVGRNTEAFF
TRBV28,TRBJ1-5,CASSVGNQPQHF
TRBV20-1,TRBJ2-5,CSGRGWETQYF
TRBV2,TRBJ1-1,CASGVGLEGTEAFF
TRBV6-6,TRBJ1-1,CASRNRLQNTEAFF
TRBV5-8,TRBJ2-2,CASGEVNPGTRNTGELFF
TRBV7-3,TRBJ2-1,CASSLIRGPGNEQFF
TRBV18,TRBJ1-2,CASSDKGQGYGYTF
TRBV15,TRBJ1-1,CATSRDLGGWTEAFF
TRBV5-5,TRBJ2-5,CASSLAGPETQYF
TRBV7-9,TRBJ2-7,CASSRPGTSGYEQYF